This passage covers 27 T cell receptor beta chains from one sample sequenced in a study of T cells in Graves' hyperthyroidism and ophthalmopathy. The TCR beta CDR3 regions underwent amplification using RNA transcripts as the source. The TCR CDR3 was amplified in a first-round RT-PCR using the HTBI primer set. TCRdb fed the multiplex PCR reads into MiXCR, producing one record per CDR3 protein. The top ten clones hold 7% to 10% of a sample with approximately 870,000 distinct CDR3 sequences, roughly 40% of them seen once. Sequencing was performed on blood. The receptor source for this set is a man between 18 and 35 years old with Graves' hyperthyroidism.

This clonotype was seen a handful of times. CDR3 DNA: TGTGCCAGCAGCTTGGTGGACGGGACCTACGAGCAGTACTTC. Amino acid sequence: CASSLVDGTYEQYF. V and J are TRBV5-6 and TRBJ2-7, with a possible D match to TRBD2 (5 bases). Deletions cut 0 bases from V and 2 bases from J, with 9 bases between. Germline CDR1 and CDR2: SGHDT and YYEEEE. This CDR3 contains 14 residues.

In this sample, this clonotype turned up a few times. The chain carries TRBV11-2 and TRBJ2-5, with TRBD2 matching over 16 bases. The length of the CDR3 is 16 residues. With 5 bases clipped from V and 5 bases from J, the junction kept 5 bases outside the gene matches. Germline values: CDR1 SGHAT, CDR2 FQNNGV. CDR3 region: CASSPGLAGGHETQYF. The CDR3 DNA follows: TGTGCCAGCAGCCCGGGACTAGCGGGGGGGCACGAGACCCAGTACTTC. The full variable domain, in which reference TRBV11-2 and TRBJ2-5 provide the parts outside the CDR3, is EAGVAQSPRYKIIEKRQSVAFWCNPISGHATLYWYQQILGQGPKLLIQFQNNGVVDDSQLPKDRFSAERLKGVDSTLKIQPAKLEDSAVYLCASSPGLAGGHETQYFGPGTRLLVL.

The table lists this clonotype with a few counts. This chain uses TRBV19 with TRBJ1-5; tentative D call: TRBD1 (6 bases). This CDR3 comprises 16 residues. Trimming stripped 5 bases from V and 4 bases from J, with 18 bases between. Germline V gene sequence: CDR1 LNHDA, CDR2 SQIVND (reference sequence). The DNA for the CDR3 is TGTGCCAGTAGTTTTCTCGGGACACTTGGTAATCAGCCCCAGCATTTT. Translating it yields CASSFLGTLGNQPQHF. The full variable domain, rest sourced from reference TRBV19 and TRBJ1-5, is DGGITQSPKYLFRKEGQNVTLSCEQNLNHDAMYWYRQDPGQGLRLIYYSQIVNDFQKGDIAEGYSVSREKKESFPLTVTSAQKNPTAFYLCASSFLGTLGNQPQHFGDGTRLSIL.

This clonotype appeared a few times. This chain connects TRBV11-2 to TRBJ1-1; possible D gene TRBD1, 6 bases. This CDR3 region has 15 residues. V lost 4 bases and J lost 0, with 12 bases in between. Germline V gene sequence: CDR1 SGHAT, CDR2 FQNNGV. This chain's CDR3 is CASSSRTDLNTEAFF. The CDR3, as DNA: TGTGCCAGCAGCTCAAGGACAGATTTGAACACTGAAGCTTTCTTT.

The CDR3 region has the DNA TGTGCCAGCAGGCTCCGGGACAACAACACTGAAGCTTTCTTT. As protein: CASRLRDNNTEAFF. J is TRBJ1-1 and V is TRBV7-9; D possibly corresponds to TRBD1 (6 bases). The CDR3 has 14 amino acids. CDR1 and CDR2 (germline): SEHNR, FQNEAQ (reference sequence). V lost 6 bases and J 2 bases, leaving 13 bases between the germline ends.

A word on this clonotype: One base away lies a much larger clone, so this may be a sequencing read error. The chain combines TRBV20-1 with TRBJ1-6; 7 nucleotides line up with TRBD1. Trimming removed 3 bases from V and 9 bases from J; junction bases left unmatched: 11. Germline CDR1 reads DFQATT; CDR2 reads SNEGSKA (reference sequence). The CDR3 is 15 residues long. CDR3 region: CSASLTRTGGSPLHF. CDR3 in DNA: TGCAGTGCTAGCCTCACCAGGACAGGCGGTTCACCCCTCCACTTT.

In this sample, this clonotype turned up a few times. The chain uses TRBV6-5 and TRBJ1-1; D remains unclear. The CDR3 contains 12 residues. Trimming stripped 1 base from V and 6 bases from J, with 6 bases between. Per the germline V gene, CDR1 is MNHEY and CDR2 is SVGAGI. The CDR3 sequence: CASSYFGSEAFF. CDR3 nucleotide sequence: TGTGCCAGCAGTTACTTTGGCTCTGAAGCTTTCTTT.

Many counts were recorded for this clonotype. This chain links TRBV29-1 with TRBJ2-5; 9 bases line up with TRBD1. The CDR3 loop spans 12 amino acids. In germline, CDR1 is SQVTM, CDR2 ANQGSEA. The V gene end was trimmed by 3 bases and the J gene end by 6 bases; junction bases not matched to a gene: 2. The CDR3 region is CSVEDRGKTQYF. The CDR3 DNA follows: TGCAGCGTTGAGGACAGGGGAAAGACCCAGTACTTC.

V is TRBV4-1 and J is TRBJ1-2; TRBD1 agrees at 7 bases. This CDR3 has 16 amino acids. The V and J ends lost 4 bases and 6 bases, in that order; junction bases with no gene match: 14. Germline V gives CDR1 MGHRA, CDR2 YSYEKL. The chain's CDR3 is CASSPYSPGTANGYTF. CDR3 sequence (DNA): TGCGCCAGCAGCCCCTACTCACCCGGGACAGCTAATGGCTACACCTTC.

Only a few counts were recorded for this clonotype. V and J are TRBV19 and TRBJ2-5; TRBD2 matches at 11 bases. Per germline, CDR1 LNHDA and CDR2 SQIVND (reference sequence). The CDR3 covers 15 residues. Trimming removed 3 bases from V and 4 bases from J; junction bases left unmatched: 4. The CDR3 nucleotides read TGTGCCAGTAGTATGGTCCTAGCGGGAGGAGAGACCCAGTACTTC. Translating it yields CASSMVLAGGETQYF.

In regard to this clonotype: One end of the junction varies from germline; a read error may be responsible. V is TRBV10-2 and J is TRBJ2-5, with 7 positions matching TRBD2. The CDR3 length is 17 residues. Germline CDR1 and CDR2: WSHSY and SAAADI. As DNA, the CDR3 is TGTGCCAGCAGTTACGCGGTTGACGGGGGGAACCAAGAGACCCAGTACTTC. It translates to CASSYAVDGGNQETQYF.

This chain links TRBV2 with TRBJ2-7; 12 positions match TRBD2. V shed 6 bases, J shed 1 base, and the junction held 4 bases outside the gene matches. The germline V gene encodes CDR1 SNHLY and CDR2 FYNNEI. CDR3 length equals 15 residues. The CDR3 sequence is CASRETSGRSYEQYF. CDR3 DNA: TGTGCCAGCAGGGAGACTAGCGGGAGATCCTACGAGCAGTACTTC.

The V call is TRBV25-1, the J call TRBJ1-1; the D gene is possibly TRBD1 (5 bases). The CDR3 runs to 16 residues. Deletions cut 6 bases from V and 0 bases from J, with 17 bases between. Per germline, CDR1 MGHDK and CDR2 SYGVNS. The CDR3 bases are TGTGCCAGCAGCCCTACAGGCGTCTTCCTGAACACTGAAGCTTTCTTT. Translating gives CASSPTGVFLNTEAFF.

This clonotype appeared many times. The rearrangement joins TRBV6-5 to TRBJ1-5; D is ambiguous. This CDR3 comprises 13 residues. The germline CDR1 and CDR2 sequences are MNHEY and SVGAGI. V shed 2 bases and J shed 5 bases, with 7 bases lying between them. This chain's CDR3 is CASSYGLHQPQHF. The CDR3 DNA reads TGTGCCAGCAGTTACGGACTTCATCAGCCCCAGCATTTT.

This clonotype was detected ten times or more. The chain has TRBV7-2 and TRBJ1-6; 9 nucleotides line up with TRBD1. This CDR3 comprises 14 residues. The germline V gene encodes CDR1 SGHTA and CDR2 FQGNSA. The V segment lost 5 bases and the J segment 7 bases; nucleotides outside the gene matches: 3. The CDR3 reads CASSHGQGNSPLHF. CDR3 coding DNA: TGTGCCAGCAGCCATGGACAGGGGAATTCACCCCTCCACTTT. Using reference TRBV7-2 and TRBJ1-6 for the parts outside the CDR3, the full variable domain is GAGVSQSPSNKVTEKGKDVELRCDPISGHTALYWYRQSLGQGLEFLIYFQGNSAPDKSGLPSDRFSAERTGGSVSTLTIQRTQQEDSAVYLCASSHGQGNSPLHFGNGTRLTVT.

In its sample, this clonotype was seen many times. The chain couples TRBV7-9 to TRBJ1-6; D call uncertain. This CDR3 is built from 15 residues. Trimming pared 10 bases from V and 4 bases from J, leaving 17 bases between. Germline V CDR1 and CDR2: SEHNR, FQNEAQ (reference sequence). This CDR3 reads CAIAVMDVYNSPLHF. The CDR3 nucleotides read TGTGCCATCGCGGTGATGGACGTGTATAATTCACCCCTCCACTTT.

V usage is TRBV4-1 and J usage is TRBJ2-5, with D perhaps given as TRBD1 or TRBD2 (5 bases each). The CDR3 totals 17 residues. V lost 4 bases and J lost 0, with 18 bases in between. CDR1 and CDR2 from the germline V gene are MGHRA and YSYEKL. CDR3 loop: CASSRVAAGTNQETQYF. The CDR3 DNA reads as TGCGCCAGCAGCCGAGTTGCAGCCGGGACGAACCAAGAGACCCAGTACTTC.

The chain joins TRBV7-8 to TRBJ1-1; no definite D call. Germline V gives CDR1 SGHVS, CDR2 FQNEAQ. The V and J ends lost 6 bases and 3 bases respectively, with 17 bases between them. The CDR3 consists of 15 residues. The CDR3 DNA reads as TGTGCCAGCAGTCCTCGACCGGGCGGGTACACTGAAGCTTTCTTT. This codes for CASSPRPGGYTEAFF.

The chain employs TRBV7-9 and TRBJ1-2; weak D call: TRBD1 (5 bases). CDR1 and CDR2 (germline): SEHNR, FQNEAQ (reference sequence). CDR3 length: 14 amino acids. V dropped 4 bases and J dropped 4 bases, with 13 bases sitting between them. The CDR3 here is CASSWDVSGYGYTF. The CDR3 DNA reads as TGTGCCAGCAGCTGGGACGTTTCCGGCTATGGCTACACCTTC.

The chain recombines TRBV28 with TRBJ2-6; 8 positions match TRBD1. CDR1 MDHEN and CDR2 SYDVKM come from the germline V gene. This CDR3 has 16 residues. Unmatched junction bases numbered 5, after V lost 3 bases and J lost 4 bases. The CDR3 sequence: CASSFGTGHGANVLTF. The CDR3 DNA follows: TGTGCCAGCAGTTTCGGGACAGGTCACGGGGCCAACGTCCTGACTTTC. Complete variable domain (other parts from reference TRBV28 and TRBJ2-6): DVKVTQSSRYLVKRTGEKVFLECVQDMDHENMFWYRQDPGLGLRLIYFSYDVKMKEKGDIPEGYSVSREKKERFSLILESASTNQTSMYLCASSFGTGHGANVLTFGAGSRLTVL.

Worth noting for this clonotype: The CDR3 end shows no conserved phenylalanine or tryptophan, and so a read error is likely. The limits of the CDR3 on the DNA are not certain, so only TCRdb's listed CDR3 is given. The gene calls are TRBV7-2 and TRBJ1-5; the table's D call, TRBD1, was not checked against the DNA. Germline V gene lookup returns CDR1 SGHTA and CDR2 FQGNSA. Both ends counted, the CDR3 spans 8 residues. CDR3 amino acids: CASSVPPG.

This clonotype was seen repeatedly, ten times or more. The chain is built from TRBV29-1 and TRBJ1-4; 7 bases are a match to TRBD1. The ends lost 4 bases at V and 8 bases at J; junction bases unmatched: 10. The CDR3 is 14 amino acids. From germline, CDR1 is SQVTM and CDR2 ANQGSEA. In nucleotides, the CDR3 is TGCAGCGTTGGTTTAGAGGGGGCCTACGAAAAACTGTTTTTT. Amino acids: CSVGLEGAYEKLFF.

For this clonotype: As the CDR3 is not closed by the conserved phenylalanine or tryptophan, this likely results from a read error. The limits of the CDR3 on the DNA are not certain, so only TCRdb's listed CDR3 is given. V is TRBV20-1 and J is TRBJ2-6; the DNA was not used to check the table's D call, TRBD2. Inclusive of both ends, the CDR3 amounts to 8 amino acids. CDR1 DFQATT and CDR2 SNEGSKA come from the germline V gene (reference sequence). The CDR3 sequence: CSARDRTR.

This clonotype was seen ten or more times. This sequence joins TRBV19 and TRBJ1-3; D is unclear. The CDR3 is made up of 14 amino acids. Germline V gene sequence: CDR1 LNHDA, CDR2 SQIVND (reference sequence). V lost 7 bases and J 3 bases, leaving 13 bases between the germline ends. The DNA for the CDR3 is TGTGCCAGTAACTCGCGGGCCTATGGAAACACCATATATTTT. Its protein product is CASNSRAYGNTIYF.

On this clonotype: One junction end does not reproduce the germline sequence, and a read error may be involved. The J gene is TRBJ2-2, the V gene TRBV7-9, with 7 bases matching TRBD2. Looked up from germline, CDR1 is SEHNR and CDR2 is FQNEAQ (reference sequence). This CDR3 spans 17 amino acids. This CDR3 is CASSRRTSGVNTGELFF. The CDR3 coding sequence is TGCGCCAGCAGCCGCCGTACGAGCGGGGTTAACACCGGGGAGCTGTTTTTT.

This chain links TRBV10-3 with TRBJ2-5; possible D gene TRBD1, 5 bases. V lost 0 bases, J lost 3 bases, and 8 bases lay in between. Germline loops: CDR1 ENHRY, CDR2 SYGVKD. The CDR3 runs 14 residues. The CDR3 protein is CAISESEGEETQYF. The CDR3 nucleotides are TGTGCCATCAGTGAGTCTGAAGGGGAAGAGACCCAGTACTTC.

The chain couples TRBV4-1 to TRBJ1-1; D is undetermined. The germline V gene encodes CDR1 MGHRA and CDR2 YSYEKL. This CDR3 contains 13 residues. The V and J ends lost 1 base and 6 bases respectively, with 9 bases between them. In nucleotides, the CDR3 is TGCGCCAGCAGCCAAGGGATCCGGTCTGAAGCTTTCTTT. It is translated as CASSQGIRSEAFF.